This TCR beta chain was identified in a study of regulatory T cells. Overall study findings and caveats: Patient repertoires had restricted TRB V-J pairs and skewed V and J usage, most in Tregs. In CD3G-deficient patients, conventional CD4+ T cells were enriched for hydrophobic CDR3 residues at positions 6 and 7.

Comment on this clone: Its specificity is unknown.

V lost 3 bases and J 6 bases, leaving 3 bases between the germline ends. Germline V gene data show CDR1 as MNHNS and CDR2 as SASEGT. The CDR3 runs to 11 residues. The PCR used 52 TRBV and 13 TRBJ primers. Profiling relied on immunoSEQ multiplex PCR, and the TCRdb table lists in-frame clones only, not all of them. Here the sample spans roughly 32,000 clones, roughly 90% being singletons. Autoimmunity was present in every CD3G-deficient patient, worse in two. Sorting split CD4+ cells into CD25-high CD127-low Tregs and CD25-low CD127-high conventional T cells. The V call is TRBV6-1, the J call TRBJ2-1, with unresolved D. What was sequenced was conventional CD4+ T cells sorted from blood. The sequence derives from a person in their late teens or twenties with CD3G deficiency. The CDR3 bases are TGTGCCAGCAGTGATATCAATGAGCAGTTCTTC. It yields the protein CASSDINEQFF.